One T cell receptor beta chain is described in this entry. No antigen is known for it. Per germline, CDR1 KGHSH and CDR2 LQKENI. The trim removed 1 base at V and 5 bases at J, leaving 7 bases unmatched. This CDR3 region has 15 residues. The repertoire was sequenced with immunoSEQ multiplex PCR; TCRdb's copy has only in-frame clones and lacks some. The table has about 110,000 clones, 82% seen once. This sample was taken from a study of T cell responses to AZD1222 COVID-19 vaccine. Study background: Second-dose timings of about 4 or about 12 weeks were pooled. Study-wide results and caveats: Most donors were white British, females outnumbered males, and clonal diversity was possibly underestimated. Two doses of AZD1222 preceded a rise in Spike-specific TCR breadth and depth. Among those given AZD1222, only five or six were seropositive at baseline.

The chain joins TRBV18 to TRBJ2-7, with 8 nucleotides matching TRBD1. Sequencing was performed on peripheral blood, taken on day 0 of AZD1222 vaccination. The sequence came from an adult in good health. For the CDR3, the DNA is TGTGCCAGCTCACCACTCCAGGGGGCGGCTAACGAGCAGTACTTC. Amino acid sequence: CASSPLQGAANEQYF. Filled out from reference TRBV18 and TRBJ2-7, the complete variable domain reads NAGVMQNPRHLVRRRGQEARLRCSPMKGHSHVYWYRQLPEEGLKFMVYLQKENIIDESGMPKERFSAEFPKEGPSILRIQQVVRGDSAAYFCASSPLQGAANEQYFGPGTRLTVT.